This T cell receptor (beta chain) was sequenced in a study of T cells after yellow fever vaccination. The germline gives CDR1 SGHDT, CDR2 YYEEEE. The CDR3 covers 13 residues. Trimming stripped 4 bases from V and 6 bases from J, with 14 bases between. This clonotype was found a few times. What it binds is unknown. The TCR cDNA carried a universal primer site and UMIs from 5'RACE template switching. A single record per CDR3 protein comes from TCRdb applying MiXCR to the 5' RACE reads. The sample shows around 230,000 distinct CDR3 sequences, 6.7% of them seen only once. Study results and caveats: Subsequent to the booster, the majority of primary-vaccination clones reappeared (96% CD4, more than 70% CD8). Researchers noted that a small share of clonotypes showed up in both CD4 and CD8 compartments. Contamination by abundant bulk-population clonotypes could be present in FACS-sorted repertoires.

The chain combines TRBV5-6 with TRBJ2-7; D perhaps matches TRBD2 (6 bases). This receptor was taken from a man aged 25-40 years who received the YFV17D yellow fever vaccine. Sequenced here: CD4+ T cells sorted from PBMCs, sampled on the day of the yellow fever booster vaccination. The CDR3 nucleotides read TGTGCCAGCAGCAGGAGGGACGGGGGCGAGCAGTACTTC. As protein: CASSRRDGGEQYF. Full variable domain (outside the CDR3, taken from reference TRBV5-6 and TRBJ2-7): DAGVTQSPTHLIKTRGQQVTLRCSPKSGHDTVSWYQQALGQGPQFIFQYYEEEERQRGNFPDRFSGHQFPNYSSELNVNALLLGDSALYLCASSRRDGGEQYFGPGTRLTVT.